The 15 T cell receptor beta chains reported below all come from one sample, sequenced in a study of blood T cell repertoires in COVID-19 (dated by TCRdb to between 2020 and 2021). The library was made by the immunoSEQ multiplex PCR assay. TCRdb provides this immuneACCESS table in a form limited to in-frame rearrangements. Some clones are lacking; in checked studies, under half of them reflect an unresolved V gene, and why the rest are absent is not known. The sample includes a few hundred thousand clones, with about four fifths observed a single time. Roughly 1.2% of the sample rests with the top ten. Sequenced sample: peripheral blood. All receptors derive from a woman aged 45-65 years with acute or convalescent COVID-19.

CDR3 DNA sequence: TGTGCCAGTAGTATAACCCGGGAACGTGACGGGGAGCTGTTTTTT. Protein: CASSITRERDGELFF. This rearrangement joins TRBV19 to TRBJ2-2, with D possibly being TRBD2 (5 bases). This CDR3 region has 15 residues. CDR1 and CDR2 (germline): LNHDA, SQIVND (reference sequence). V was clipped by 2 bases and J by 7 bases, with 14 bases between them.

The chain recombines TRBV11-3 with TRBJ2-1; 8 nucleotides line up with TRBD2. The J segment lost 10 bases and the V segment lost 1 base, leaving 0 bases of the junction unmatched. The CDR3 has 12 residues. CDR1 and CDR2 from the germline V gene are SGHNT and YENEEA. The CDR3 region has the DNA TGTGCCAGCAGCTTAGCTAGCGGGGAGCAGTTCTTC. The encoded protein is CASSLASGEQFF.

This clone was observed a few times. The chain employs TRBV12-3 or TRBV12-4 and TRBJ1-1; D call uncertain. The V and J ends lost 3 bases and 0 bases respectively, with 5 bases between them. This CDR3 is built from 13 residues. CDR3 sequence: CASSFSMNTEAFF. CDR3 coding DNA: TGTGCCAGCAGTTTTAGCATGAACACTGAAGCTTTCTTT.

DNA of the CDR3: TGTGCCAGCAGCCGGGACAGGAGCACAGATACGCAGTATTTT. Protein: CASSRDRSTDTQYF. The chain carries TRBV14 and TRBJ2-3; 8 positions match TRBD1. The junction had 0 bases not matched to a gene; V was cut back by 4 bases and J by 0 bases. Per germline, CDR1 SGHDN and CDR2 FVKESK. The CDR3 consists of 14 residues.

DNA of the CDR3: TGCGCCAGCAGCCCCGGAAGGGAGGGCACTGAAGCTTTCTTT. This translates into CASSPGREGTEAFF. The chain employs TRBV5-1 and TRBJ1-1, with no clear D. The CDR3 has 14 residues. CDR1 and CDR2 from the germline V gene are SGHRS and YFSETQ. Trimming removed 4 bases from V and 4 bases from J, with 14 bases in between.

The rearrangement links TRBV30 to TRBJ1-2, with a weak D call TRBD1 (6 bases). The CDR3 spans 13 residues. Germline-derived CDR1 and CDR2 are GTSNPN and SVGIG (reference sequence). V was pared by 3 bases and J by 6 bases, with 14 bases between. The CDR3: CAWRSQGRDGYTF. The CDR3, as DNA: TGTGCCTGGAGATCACAGGGAAGGGATGGCTACACCTTC.

The chain is built from TRBV2 and TRBJ2-3; the D gene is possibly TRBD2 (6 bases). From germline, CDR1 is SNHLY and CDR2 FYNNEI. V gave up 4 bases and J gave up 2 bases, with 10 bases separating them. This CDR3 is 14 amino acids long. The CDR3 spells CASSGLVNTDTQYF. DNA of the CDR3: TGTGCCAGCAGTGGACTAGTCAACACAGATACGCAGTATTTT.

This sequence joins TRBV5-4 and TRBJ2-7; 10 bases map to TRBD2. The CDR3 is 14 residues long. After removal of 5 bases from V and 6 bases from J, the junction contained 8 bases not matched to a gene. Germline V gene sequence: CDR1 SGHNT, CDR2 YYREEE (reference sequence). CDR3 residues: CASRSSSGSGEQYF. Written as DNA, the CDR3 is TGTGCCAGCAGGTCGTCTAGCGGGAGTGGCGAGCAGTACTTC. Variable domain in full (rest from reference TRBV5-4 and TRBJ2-7): ETGVTQSPTHLIKTRGQQVTLRCSSQSGHNTVSWYQQALGQGPQFIFQYYREEENGRGNFPPRFSGLQFPNYSSELNVNALELDDSALYLCASRSSSGSGEQYFGPGTRLTVT.

V gene TRBV12-5 combines with J gene TRBJ1-4; 8 bases are a match to TRBD1. CDR1 and CDR2 from the germline V gene are LGHNT and FRNRAP. V was pared by 4 bases and J by 10 bases, with 11 bases of the junction left unmatched. The CDR3 is made up of 15 amino acids. CDR3 protein: CASGSPGQVGRKLFF. The CDR3 DNA sequence: TGTGCTAGTGGTTCGCCGGGACAGGTTGGGAGAAAACTGTTTTTT.

V gene TRBV18 combines with J gene TRBJ2-1, with D perhaps matching TRBD1 (6 bases). V was cut by 3 bases and J by 7 bases, with 10 bases left in between. This CDR3 contains 13 residues. CDR1 and CDR2 from the germline V gene are KGHSH and LQKENI. The DNA for the CDR3 is TGTGCCAGCTCACCGGGACACCCTAATGAGCAGTTCTTC. Residues: CASSPGHPNEQFF.

This clone was detected only a few times. This chain connects TRBV28 to TRBJ2-5, with 13 positions matching TRBD2. CDR3 length: 14 amino acids. V shed 6 bases and J 4 bases; nucleotides not matched to a gene: 2. CDR1 MDHEN and CDR2 SYDVKM come from the germline V gene. The CDR3 DNA reads TGTGCCAGCAGACTAGCGGGAGGGGGAGAGACCCAGTACTTC. This sequence encodes CASRLAGGGETQYF. Looking up the rest from reference TRBV28 and TRBJ2-5 gives the full variable domain: DVKVTQSSRYLVKRTGEKVFLECVQDMDHENMFWYRQDPGLGLRLIYFSYDVKMKEKGDIPEGYSVSREKKERFSLILESASTNQTSMYLCASRLAGGGETQYFGPGTRLLVL.

This chain uses TRBV24-1 with TRBJ2-3, with D maybe TRBD1 (6 bases). CDR1 and CDR2 from the germline V gene are KGHDR and SFDVKD. Trimming stripped 6 bases from V and 4 bases from J, with 16 bases between. There are 15 residues in the CDR3. The CDR3 sequence is CATSFRGEMADTQYF. In nucleotides, the CDR3 is TGTGCCACCAGTTTCAGGGGCGAGATGGCAGATACGCAGTATTTT.

This clone was counted once. The chain employs TRBV5-1 and TRBJ2-6; TRBD2 matches at 8 bases. Germline CDR1 reads SGHRS; CDR2 reads YFSETQ. V lost 0 bases to trimming and J lost 0 bases; unmatched junction nucleotides: 5. The CDR3 contains 18 residues. CDR3 region: CASSLAPAGDSGANVLTF. The CDR3, as DNA: TGCGCCAGCAGCTTGGCTCCAGCGGGAGACTCTGGGGCCAACGTCCTGACTTTC.

The genes are TRBV15 and TRBJ2-5, with D maybe TRBD2 (6 bases). This CDR3 has 15 residues. V lost 4 bases to trimming and J lost 2 bases, with 14 bases between them. Germline V CDR1 and CDR2: LNHNV, YYDKDF (reference sequence). The CDR3: CATSIPAGGQETQYF. The CDR3 DNA reads TGTGCCACCAGCATTCCCGCCGGGGGACAAGAGACCCAGTACTTC.

A single count supports this clone. The genes are TRBV6-6 and TRBJ1-3; 10 bases line up with TRBD1. Germline loops: CDR1 MNHNY, CDR2 SVGAGI (reference sequence). V gave up 0 bases and J gave up 6 bases; unmatched junction bases: 5. This CDR3 has 16 residues. Here the CDR3 DNA reads TGTGCCAGCAGTTACTCTGGGGACAGGGGAGTAAACACCATATATTTT. As protein: CASSYSGDRGVNTIYF.